This T cell receptor (beta chain) was observed in a study of beta chain features in type 1 diabetes. Across the whole study: Patients did not differ from healthy donors in age, gender or cell yield.

All of the isolated RNA was reverse transcribed, so expressed TCRB transcripts were sequenced. Clones were read by immunoSEQ multiplex PCR, and TCRdb kept only the in-frame ones, dropping some. This sample has about 400,000 clones, with roughly an eighth found just once. The CDR3 is made up of 13 amino acids. The V end lost 6 bases, the J end lost 4 bases, and 15 bases lay between the germline ends. CDR1 is SQVTM and CDR2 is ANQGSEA in the germline V gene. The V gene is TRBV29-1, the J gene TRBJ1-1; D is unresolved. Sequencing was performed on naive CD4+ T cells from blood. The clonotype originates from a man in his late teens or twenties in good health. The CDR3 region is CSVGSGRVTEAFF. CDR3 DNA: TGCAGCGTCGGATCGGGGAGGGTCACTGAAGCTTTCTTT.